This TCR beta chain was recovered during a study of cytomegalovirus exposure and HLA in healthy donors. J gave up 4 bases and V 7 bases, and 10 bases lay outside the gene matches. CDR3 length: 15 residues. Germline V lookup: CDR1 SGHRS, CDR2 YFSETQ. Some clones are missing from TCRdb's copy, which holds only in-frame ones; the method was immunoSEQ multiplex PCR. Of around 230,000 clones listed, around 86% are singletons. The material sequenced was PBMCs. The sequence came from a woman in her 30s in good health and CMV-seropositive. The chain links TRBV5-1 to TRBJ2-1; 8 bases are a match to TRBD1. CDR3 sequence: CASRLGTGPYNEQFF. The CDR3 DNA sequence: TGCGCCAGCCGCCTCGGGACAGGCCCTTACAATGAGCAGTTCTTC. Looking up the rest from reference TRBV5-1 and TRBJ2-1 gives the full variable domain: KAGVTQTPRYLIKTRGQQVTLSCSPISGHRSVSWYQQTPGQGLQFLFEYFSETQRNKGNFPGRFSGRQFSNSRSEMNVSTLELGDSALYLCASRLGTGPYNEQFFGPGTRLTVL.